What follows are 30 T cell receptor beta chains derived from one specimen sequenced in a study of blood T cell repertoires in COVID-19. Measured with immunoSEQ multiplex PCR; TCRdb has only the in-frame clones, and not every one. This sample has over 80,000 clones; 60% to 80% occur once, and the top ten carry roughly 4.2%. The source material was peripheral blood. These receptors all stem from a woman aged 50 to 60 with acute or convalescent COVID-19.

The chain couples TRBV19 to TRBJ1-4; D not certain. V was cut by 7 bases and J by 8 bases, with 20 bases left in between. The germline gives CDR1 LNHDA, CDR2 SQIVND (reference sequence). The CDR3 loop spans 15 amino acids. Here the CDR3 DNA reads TGTGCCAGTACCCCCCGTCGCCTTGGTCGGGAAAAACTGTTTTTT. Its protein is CASTPRRLGREKLFF. Together with reference TRBV19 and TRBJ1-4, the CDR3 gives the full variable domain: DGGITQSPKYLFRKEGQNVTLSCEQNLNHDAMYWYRQDPGQGLRLIYYSQIVNDFQKGDIAEGYSVSREKKESFPLTVTSAQKNPTAFYLCASTPRRLGREKLFFGSGTQLSVL.

This clone was picked up a small number of times. The chain recombines TRBV9 with TRBJ1-1; unclear D gene. Germline CDR1 reads SGDLS; CDR2 reads YYNGEE. V shed 0 bases and J shed 6 bases, with 9 bases lying between them. The CDR3 has 13 residues. This CDR3 reads CASSVGRGSEAFF. The CDR3 nucleotides are TGTGCCAGCAGCGTAGGCCGAGGGTCTGAAGCTTTCTTT. Together with reference TRBV9 and TRBJ1-1, the CDR3 gives the full variable domain: DSGVTQTPKHLITATGQRVTLRCSPRSGDLSVYWYQQSLDQGLQFLIQYYNGEERAKGNILERFSAQQFPDLHSELNLSSLELGDSALYFCASSVGRGSEAFFGQGTRLTVV.

The gene calls are TRBV18 and TRBJ1-1; 9 bases map to TRBD1. Germline lookup yields CDR1 KGHSH and CDR2 LQKENI. With 3 bases clipped from V and 4 bases from J, the junction kept 12 bases outside the gene matches. CDR3 length equals 17 residues. In nucleotides, the CDR3 is TGTGCCAGCTCACCTGCCGGGACAGGGATAGGAGGCACTGAAGCTTTCTTT. Its protein product is CASSPAGTGIGGTEAFF.

This clone was picked up one time. The rearrangement joins TRBV9 to TRBJ1-6; D might be TRBD1 (5 bases). V gave up 0 bases and J gave up 8 bases, with 9 bases separating them. Per germline, CDR1 SGDLS and CDR2 YYNGEE. The CDR3 length is 14 residues. The DNA of the CDR3 is TGTGCCAGCAGCGTAGGAGACAGCTATTCACCCCTCCACTTT. Its translation is CASSVGDSYSPLHF.

The sample holds one count of this clone. The chain couples TRBV6-5 to TRBJ1-1, with D hard to call. V dropped 6 bases and J dropped 2 bases, with 10 bases sitting between them. The CDR3 loop spans 13 amino acids. CDR1 is MNHEY, CDR2 SVGAGI, per germline. DNA for the CDR3: TGTGCCAGCAGCCTGACACAAAACACTGAAGCTTTCTTT. It specifies CASSLTQNTEAFF.

V and J are TRBV30 and TRBJ1-5; TRBD1 agrees at 7 bases. There are 15 residues in the CDR3. V lost 5 bases and J lost 0; bases outside the gene matches: 7. The germline gives CDR1 GTSNPN, CDR2 SVGIG (reference sequence). The CDR3 DNA sequence: TGTGCCTGGGGTGCTGGGGACAGTAGCAATCAGCCCCAGCATTTT. Its translation is CAWGAGDSSNQPQHF.

The chain has TRBV2 and TRBJ1-2; the match to TRBD1 covers 9 bases. The junction had 5 bases not matched to a gene; V was cut back by 4 bases and J by 5 bases. Per germline, CDR1 SNHLY and CDR2 FYNNEI. CDR3 length equals 14 residues. The CDR3 DNA is TGTGCCAGCAGTGGAGGGACAGGGCGTTATGGCTACACCTTC. Encoded protein: CASSGGTGRYGYTF.

The DNA of the CDR3 is TGTGCCAGCAGTGAACAACGGGACTTTAGGAACTATGGCTACACCTTC. Translated: CASSEQRDFRNYGYTF. The chain uses TRBV2 and TRBJ1-2; D may be TRBD1 (5 bases). V lost 2 bases and J 2 bases, leaving 15 bases between the germline ends. The CDR3 extends over 16 amino acids. CDR1 and CDR2 from the germline V gene are SNHLY and FYNNEI.

This clone was recorded a few times. This chain uses TRBV3-1 (or the pseudogene TRBV3-2) with TRBJ1-1; TRBD1 matches 12 bases. V lost 0 bases, J lost 10 bases, and 9 bases stayed unmatched. Germline V gene data show CDR1 as LGHDT and CDR2 as YNNKEL (reference sequence). This CDR3 has 16 residues. In nucleotides, the CDR3 is TGTGCCAGCAGCCAAGATTCAAGGGGACAGGGGGCGACAGCTTTCTTT. Residues: CASSQDSRGQGATAFF.

The chain links TRBV6-5 to TRBJ1-1; 8 positions match TRBD1. The germline V gene encodes CDR1 MNHEY and CDR2 SVGAGI. V lost 6 bases to trimming and J lost 3 bases; unmatched junction nucleotides: 6. This CDR3 spans 14 amino acids. CDR3 nucleotides: TGTGCCAGCAGATCCCCGGACAGGGACACTGAAGCTTTCTTT. Translation gives CASRSPDRDTEAFF.

The genes are TRBV28 and TRBJ1-2, with TRBD1 identical over 7 bases. Germline V gene lookup returns CDR1 MDHEN and CDR2 SYDVKM. The V and J ends lost 5 bases and 2 bases, in that order; junction bases with no gene match: 8. CDR3 length: 15 residues. Here the CDR3 reads CASSAEKTGNYGYTF. In DNA form, the CDR3 reads TGTGCCAGCAGTGCCGAAAAGACAGGGAACTATGGCTACACCTTC.

The gene calls are TRBV29-1 and TRBJ1-1; D perhaps matches TRBD1 (5 bases). From germline, CDR1 is SQVTM and CDR2 ANQGSEA. The CDR3 is 17 residues long. Trimming cost V 3 bases and J 0 bases, with 20 bases left between them. The CDR3 sequence is CSVDGVEGVPLNTEAFF. The CDR3 bases are TGCAGCGTTGATGGGGTCGAAGGGGTTCCCTTGAACACTGAAGCTTTCTTT. Based on the CDR3 plus reference TRBV29-1 and TRBJ1-1, the full variable domain is SAVISQKPSRDICQRGTSLTIQCQVDSQVTMMFWYRQQPGQSLTLIATANQGSEATYESGFVIDKFPISRPNLTFSTLTVSNMSPEDSSIYLCSVDGVEGVPLNTEAFFGQGTRLTVV.

The V call is TRBV7-7, the J call TRBJ2-3; 10 bases line up with TRBD1. From germline, CDR1 is SSHAT and CDR2 FNYEAQ (reference sequence). The CDR3 totals 15 residues. V trimming: 1 base; J trimming: 4 bases; junction bases outside the gene matches: 2. CDR3: CASSLGGTGADTQYF. In DNA, the CDR3 is TGTGCCAGCAGCTTAGGGGGGACAGGGGCAGATACGCAGTATTTT.

The chain is built from TRBV5-4 and TRBJ2-7; TRBD1 matches 10 bases. The germline gives CDR1 SGHNT, CDR2 YYREEE (reference sequence). Unmatched junction bases numbered 9, after V lost 4 bases and J lost 5 bases. The CDR3 contains 15 residues. This chain's CDR3 is CASSPSTGGYNEQYF. The CDR3 region has the DNA TGTGCCAGCAGCCCGTCGACAGGGGGCTACAACGAGCAGTACTTC.

This clone came up a few times. This chain's CDR3 is CASSSSGDSPLHF. CDR3 nucleotides: TGTGCCAGCAGTTCATCAGGGGATTCACCCCTCCACTTT. The chain employs TRBV6-5 and TRBJ1-6; the D gene is possibly TRBD1 (6 bases). CDR1 and CDR2 (germline): MNHEY, SVGAGI. V lost 4 bases to trimming and J lost 8 bases, with 9 bases between them. The CDR3 runs to 13 residues.

V and J are TRBV11-3 and TRBJ1-1; 7 bases are a match to TRBD1. V dropped 5 bases and J dropped 2; count of bases not matched to a gene: 5. Per the germline V gene, CDR1 is SGHNT and CDR2 is YENEEA. This CDR3 spans 14 amino acids. The CDR3 DNA reads TGTGCCAGCAGCACTTGGACAGGCAACACTGAAGCTTTCTTT. This encodes CASSTWTGNTEAFF.

V usage is TRBV20-1 and J usage is TRBJ1-5; tentative D call: TRBD1 (6 bases). V was clipped by 3 bases and J by 6 bases, with 9 bases between them. The CDR3 consists of 12 residues. CDR1 DFQATT and CDR2 SNEGSKA come from the germline V gene (reference sequence). The DNA of the CDR3 is TGCAGTGCTAGTAGGGGGACTCAGCCCCAGCATTTT. Translated: CSASRGTQPQHF.

The chain joins TRBV7-6 to TRBJ2-7, with D unresolved. V was trimmed by 5 bases and J by 1 base, leaving 6 bases between them. The germline gives CDR1 SGHVS, CDR2 FNYEAQ. The CDR3 has 12 amino acids. The CDR3 spells CASSATSYEQYF. The CDR3 DNA reads as TGTGCCAGCAGCGCGACTTCCTACGAGCAGTACTTC. Looking up the rest from reference TRBV7-6 and TRBJ2-7 gives the full variable domain: GAGVSQSPRYKVTKRGQDVALRCDPISGHVSLYWYRQALGQGPEFLTYFNYEAQQDKSGLPNDRFSAERPEGSISTLTIQRTEQRDSAMYRCASSATSYEQYFGPGTRLTVT.

The chain employs TRBV7-2 and TRBJ2-3; D call uncertain. CDR1 SGHTA and CDR2 FQGNSA come from the germline V gene. The CDR3 has 14 amino acids. V dropped 4 bases and J dropped 0 bases, with 8 bases sitting between them. The CDR3 coding sequence is TGTGCCAGCAGCTCCTCCAGAAGCACAGATACGCAGTATTTT. Translated, it gives CASSSSRSTDTQYF.

The chain has TRBV25-1 and TRBJ2-7; D is uncertain. The CDR3 contains 14 residues. From germline, CDR1 is MGHDK and CDR2 SYGVNS. Trimming removed 4 bases from V and 2 bases from J, with 12 bases in between. The DNA of the CDR3 is TGTGCCAGCAGTGTGGTCTCAGGCACCTACGAGCAGTACTTC. This encodes CASSVVSGTYEQYF.

V is TRBV10-3 and J is TRBJ1-4; no reliable D call. Trimming removed 4 bases at V and 0 bases at J, with 12 bases between. CDR1 and CDR2 (germline): ENHRY, SYGVKD. The CDR3 runs 16 residues. The CDR3 DNA is TGTGCCATCAGTGTATCGGCGACTGCAACTAATGAAAAACTGTTTTTT. It codes for CAISVSATATNEKLFF.

This clone has a handful of counts. The chain joins TRBV6-5 to TRBJ1-3, with no clear D. V was pared by 10 bases and J by 4 bases, with 17 bases between. There are 14 residues in the CDR3. The germline CDR1 and CDR2 sequences are MNHEY and SVGAGI. Written as DNA, the CDR3 is TGTGCCATCCTGGCCCGCCGGGAGGGAAACACCATATATTTT. It encodes CAILARREGNTIYF.

This clone has just a few counts. The chain combines TRBV6-6 with TRBJ2-1; 8 nucleotides line up with TRBD2. This CDR3 is 13 amino acids long. CDR1 and CDR2 from the germline V gene are MNHNY and SVGAGI (reference sequence). V lost 2 bases to trimming and J lost 9 bases; unmatched junction nucleotides: 3. CDR3 region: CASSYQAGVEQFF. The CDR3, as DNA: TGTGCCAGCAGTTACCAAGCGGGGGTTGAGCAGTTCTTC.

The rearrangement joins TRBV4-3 to TRBJ1-2; 7 bases line up with TRBD1. V lost 5 bases, J lost 10 bases, and 16 bases stayed unmatched. CDR3 length: 15 residues. CDR1 and CDR2 (germline): LGHNA, YSLEER. The CDR3 loop reads CASSLIGQGEEDYTF. The CDR3 bases are TGCGCCAGCAGCTTGATAGGGCAGGGGGAGGAGGACTACACCTTC.

The genes are TRBV9 and TRBJ1-6, with D possibly being TRBD1 (5 bases). Per germline, CDR1 SGDLS and CDR2 YYNGEE. CDR3 length equals 15 residues. V gave up 0 bases and J gave up 9 bases, with 13 bases separating them. This CDR3 is CASSVAGGSGSPLHF. The DNA for the CDR3 is TGTGCCAGCAGCGTAGCGGGGGGATCTGGTTCACCCCTCCACTTT.

This chain joins TRBV12-3 or TRBV12-4 and TRBJ1-2; a possible D gene is TRBD1 (5 bases). V was pared by 8 bases and J by 8 bases, with 12 bases between. The CDR3 has 11 amino acids. DNA for the CDR3: TGTGCCAGCCGTCAGGGCGGAGGCTACACCTTC. The encoded protein is CASRQGGGYTF.

The CDR3 spells CASSDRGGTEAFF. The CDR3 nucleotides read TGTGCCAGCAGTGACAGGGGAGGGACTGAAGCTTTCTTT. V usage is TRBV6-2 or TRBV6-3 and J usage is TRBJ1-1; 8 nucleotides line up with TRBD1. CDR1 is MNHEY and CDR2 is SVGEGT in the germline V gene. J lost 5 bases, V lost 5 bases, and 4 bases had no gene match. The CDR3 loop spans 13 amino acids.

This clone came up a few times. The V call is TRBV5-4, the J call TRBJ2-2; 9 nucleotides match TRBD1. From germline, CDR1 is SGHNT and CDR2 YYREEE (reference sequence). The CDR3 contains 16 residues. V shed 6 bases and J 1 base; nucleotides not matched to a gene: 7. The CDR3 bases are TGTGCCAGCACGCCTCCGGGACAGGGGAACACCGGGGAGCTGTTTTTT. It is translated as CASTPPGQGNTGELFF.

This clone was counted a few times. The genes are TRBV6-5 and TRBJ1-1; maybe TRBD1 (6 bases). V lost 4 bases, J lost 0 bases, and 9 bases lay in between. There are 14 residues in the CDR3. The germline V gene encodes CDR1 MNHEY and CDR2 SVGAGI. CDR3 in DNA: TGTGCCAGCAGTTTCGACAGGCTGAACACTGAAGCTTTCTTT. Translating gives CASSFDRLNTEAFF.

The J gene is TRBJ2-1, the V gene TRBV7-2; 9 positions match TRBD1. J lost 0 bases, V lost 6 bases, and 12 bases had no gene match. The CDR3 sequence is 18 residues long. Germline V lookup: CDR1 SGHTA, CDR2 FQGNSA. The CDR3 sequence is CASRNTYGQGPSYNEQFF. The DNA for the CDR3 is TGTGCCAGCAGAAATACCTATGGACAGGGGCCCTCCTACAATGAGCAGTTCTTC.